One TCR beta chain is described in this entry. The source of the sample is a study of shared clonotypes between healthy human individuals. Background on the study: The study enrolled a couple of women and a few men aged 18 to 49.

Donors, without exception, were Caucasian adults residing in Nashville, Tennessee. CD4+ cell separation produced CD45RA+ naive and CD45RA-negative memory subsets. Per the germline V gene, CDR1 is SGHDN and CDR2 is FVKESK. V trimming: 0 bases; J trimming: 4 bases; junction bases outside the gene matches: 5. This CDR3 spans 15 amino acids. Some clones are missing from TCRdb's copy, which holds only in-frame ones; the method was immunoSEQ multiplex PCR. The sample lists roughly 640,000 clones; approximately 79% were seen once. V usage is TRBV14 and J usage is TRBJ2-7; TRBD2 matches at 8 bases. The sequence came from a young woman in good health. The sample consisted of memory CD4+ T cells sorted from blood. The sample's subset: CD45RA-negative fraction. The CDR3 nucleotides read TGTGCCAGCAGCCAAGAAAGCGGGAGCAGGTACGAGCAGTACTTC. It is translated as CASSQESGSRYEQYF.